This passage covers 26 T cell receptor beta chains from one sample sequenced in a study of OX40 agonist ivuxolimab in advanced cancers. Clones were read by immunoSEQ multiplex PCR, and TCRdb kept only the in-frame ones, dropping some. The sample yields about 57,000 clones, approximately 95% seen once. The source was CD4+ or CD8+ T cells sorted from blood, collected in a trial of the OX40 agonist ivuxolimab. These receptor sequences come from an adult with an advanced solid tumor such as melanoma, head and neck, liver or kidney cancer.

The genes are TRBV6-5 and TRBJ2-2; unclear D gene. The CDR3 is 15 amino acids. The V and J ends lost 6 bases and 0 bases respectively, with 11 bases between them. Germline CDR1 and CDR2: MNHEY and SVGAGI. Written as DNA, the CDR3 is TGTGCCAGCAGGATCCAGAGAACGAACACCGGGGAGCTGTTTTTT. Protein product: CASRIQRTNTGELFF.

The chain uses TRBV7-8 and TRBJ2-7, with D maybe TRBD2 (5 bases). V was pared by 2 bases and J by 2 bases, with 16 bases between. This CDR3 has 16 residues. Germline V gives CDR1 SGHVS, CDR2 FQNEAQ. The chain's CDR3 is CASSLIRGNFAYEQYF. CDR3 bases: TGTGCCAGCAGCTTAATACGGGGAAATTTCGCCTACGAGCAGTACTTC.

The DNA for the CDR3 is TGTGCCAGCAGTTTATGGGGGGAGCAGGGCGAGCAGTACTTC. It is translated as CASSLWGEQGEQYF. The chain uses TRBV27 and TRBJ2-7, with D perhaps matching TRBD2 (6 bases). The CDR3 length is 14 residues. The V gene lost 1 base and the J gene lost 6 bases, with 13 bases spanning the gap. Germline V gene data show CDR1 as MNHEY and CDR2 as SMNVEV (reference sequence).

The chain is built from TRBV4-1 and TRBJ2-1, with D possibly TRBD2 on 6 matching bases. This CDR3 is built from 14 residues. The germline CDR1 and CDR2 sequences are MGHRA and YSYEKL. Trimming removed 7 bases from V and 12 bases from J, with 22 bases in between. The CDR3 bases are TGCGCCAGCAAGATCGGGACTGGTTCTTTGGTGCAGTTCTTC. This translates into CASKIGTGSLVQFF.

This chain connects TRBV27 to TRBJ1-3, with D hard to call. V lost 5 bases and J 4 bases, leaving 18 bases between the germline ends. This CDR3 is 16 amino acids long. Germline CDR1 reads MNHEY; CDR2 reads SMNVEV (reference sequence). The CDR3 nucleotides read TGTGCCAGCAGTCCTCTCGCCTTTATGGCAGGAAACACCATATATTTT. The encoded protein is CASSPLAFMAGNTIYF.

The chain combines TRBV4-1 with TRBJ2-7; D unclear. Looked up from germline, CDR1 is MGHRA and CDR2 is YSYEKL. The CDR3 sequence is 14 residues long. Trimming left V 0 bases short and J 4 bases short, with 10 bases between. CDR3 in amino acids: CASSQEQRIYEQYF. In DNA, the CDR3 is TGCGCCAGCAGCCAAGAACAGCGTATTTACGAGCAGTACTTC.

The chain links TRBV27 to TRBJ1-4, with 8 bases matching TRBD1. Germline assignment: CDR1 MNHEY and CDR2 SMNVEV (reference sequence). V gave up 8 bases and J gave up 6 bases; unmatched junction bases: 8. CDR3 length: 14 amino acids. The CDR3 here is CASGSTGAYEKLFF. The CDR3 bases are TGTGCCAGCGGGTCGACAGGGGCCTATGAAAAACTGTTTTTT.

The V gene is TRBV11-2, the J gene TRBJ2-1, with D hard to call. There are 13 residues in the CDR3. CDR1 and CDR2 from the germline V gene are SGHAT and FQNNGV. V lost 7 bases and J lost 2, with 9 bases in between. The CDR3 sequence: CASTLATYNEQFF. Here the CDR3 DNA reads TGTGCCAGCACCCTTGCGACCTACAATGAGCAGTTCTTC.

This rearrangement joins TRBV19 to TRBJ2-7; no reliable D call. The CDR3 is 13 amino acids. Trimming pared 5 bases from V and 1 base from J, leaving 9 bases between. Germline CDR1 reads LNHDA; CDR2 reads SQIVND (reference sequence). CDR3: CASSPGMSYEQYF. The CDR3, as DNA: TGTGCCAGTAGTCCGGGCATGTCCTACGAGCAGTACTTC.

The gene calls are TRBV28 and TRBJ1-2; tentatively, D is TRBD1 (6 bases). The CDR3 has 16 residues. The germline V gene encodes CDR1 MDHEN and CDR2 SYDVKM. V was pared by 3 bases and J by 3 bases, with 17 bases between. Written as DNA, the CDR3 is TGTGCCAGCAGTTTCTCACCCTACAGGGCTGACTATGGCTACACCTTC. It translates to CASSFSPYRADYGYTF.

The rearrangement uses TRBV27 and TRBJ2-5; D unresolved. The CDR3 loop spans 14 amino acids. Germline V lookup: CDR1 MNHEY, CDR2 SMNVEV (reference sequence). V lost 5 bases to trimming and J lost 4 bases, with 14 bases between them. CDR3 region: CASSPTPSGETQYF. CDR3 bases: TGTGCCAGCAGTCCCACCCCATCGGGAGAGACCCAGTACTTC.

J is TRBJ1-3 and V is TRBV4-1; TRBD1 might be the D (6 bases). Germline V gives CDR1 MGHRA, CDR2 YSYEKL. The CDR3 sequence is 15 residues long. With 1 base removed from V and 9 bases from J, the gap between germline ends came to 16 bases. CDR3 residues: CASSQAGQLRGTIYF. In nucleotides, the CDR3 is TGCGCCAGCAGCCAAGCCGGACAGTTGCGAGGCACCATATATTTT.

The chain combines TRBV5-1 with TRBJ1-2; unclear D gene. The CDR3 has 15 residues. Looked up from germline, CDR1 is SGHRS and CDR2 is YFSETQ. The V end was cut by 4 bases, the J end by 5 bases, with 18 bases between. The chain's CDR3 is CASSKDHSEPYGYTF. Written as DNA, the CDR3 is TGCGCCAGCAGCAAGGACCATTCAGAGCCATATGGCTACACCTTC. The full variable domain, rest sourced from reference TRBV5-1 and TRBJ1-2, is KAGVTQTPRYLIKTRGQQVTLSCSPISGHRSVSWYQQTPGQGLQFLFEYFSETQRNKGNFPGRFSGRQFSNSRSEMNVSTLELGDSALYLCASSKDHSEPYGYTFGSGTRLTVV.

This clone was detected only a few times. The chain uses TRBV28 and TRBJ2-7; D is undetermined. The CDR3 is 11 amino acids. From germline, CDR1 is MDHEN and CDR2 SYDVKM. Trimming stripped 5 bases from V and 0 bases from J, with 2 bases between. The CDR3 loop is CASSHSYEQYF. The DNA of the CDR3 is TGTGCCAGCAGTCACTCCTACGAGCAGTACTTC.

The chain combines TRBV28 with TRBJ2-1, with TRBD1 matching 9 bases. V was pared by 6 bases and J by 5 bases, with 5 bases of the junction left unmatched. The CDR3 totals 14 residues. The V gene's germline CDR1 is MDHEN and CDR2 SYDVKM. This chain's CDR3 is CASSLTGGDNEQFF. The CDR3 DNA sequence: TGTGCCAGCAGCCTGACAGGGGGGGACAATGAGCAGTTCTTC.

The chain joins TRBV28 to TRBJ2-7; D is possibly TRBD1 (5 bases). Trimming pared 2 bases from V and 0 bases from J, leaving 14 bases between. CDR3 size: 16 residues. CDR1 and CDR2 from the germline V gene are MDHEN and SYDVKM. CDR3 nucleotide sequence: TGTGCCAGCAGTTTAGGGTACTCAGGGAACTCCTACGAGCAGTACTTC. It translates to CASSLGYSGNSYEQYF.

The chain uses TRBV19 and TRBJ1-6, with unresolved D. From germline, CDR1 is LNHDA and CDR2 SQIVND (reference sequence). V gave up 6 bases and J gave up 7 bases, with 4 bases separating them. The CDR3 contains 11 residues. The CDR3 here is CASSGNSPLHF. In nucleotides, the CDR3 is TGTGCCAGTAGCGGAAATTCACCCCTCCACTTT.

The gene calls are TRBV4-3 and TRBJ2-3; 9 bases are a match to TRBD1. CDR3 length: 16 residues. Unmatched junction bases numbered 5, after V lost 0 bases and J lost 4 bases. Germline V gives CDR1 LGHNA, CDR2 YSLEER. This CDR3 is CASSQDPGTGSDTQYF. CDR3 DNA: TGCGCCAGCAGCCAAGATCCCGGGACAGGGTCAGATACGCAGTATTTT.

The sample holds one count of this clone. CDR3 amino acids: CASSWGQGRGEQYF. CDR3 in DNA: TGCGCCAGCAGTTGGGGACAGGGGAGAGGCGAGCAGTACTTC. The V gene is TRBV5-1, the J gene TRBJ2-7; 10 nucleotides agree with TRBD1. Per germline, CDR1 SGHRS and CDR2 YFSETQ. This CDR3 is built from 14 residues. Trimming took 5 bases from V and 6 from J; bases not matched to a gene: 8.

V and J are TRBV19 and TRBJ2-3; tentatively, D is TRBD2 (6 bases). This CDR3 comprises 16 residues. CDR1 and CDR2 from the germline V gene are LNHDA and SQIVND (reference sequence). Trimming left V 2 bases short and J 3 bases short, with 15 bases between. CDR3 protein: CASSIPKAGGTDTQYF. CDR3 nucleotide sequence: TGTGCCAGTAGTATACCGAAAGCGGGTGGAACAGATACGCAGTATTTT.

In this sample, this clone turned up once. The CDR3 DNA reads TGCGCCAGCAGCCAAGGCCTAGCGGGCGCTAGCACAGATACGCAGTATTTT. Protein: CASSQGLAGASTDTQYF. V usage is TRBV4-3 and J usage is TRBJ2-3, with TRBD2 matching 8 bases. V trimming: 1 base; J trimming: 0 bases; junction bases outside the gene matches: 6. Germline CDR1 is LGHNA and CDR2 is YSLEER. The CDR3 spans 17 residues.

In the case of this clone: Within the sample, other DNA sequences also encode this same CDR3. The gene calls are TRBV27 and TRBJ2-7, with TRBD2 matching 8 bases. The CDR3 extends over 14 amino acids. The J segment lost 0 bases and the V segment lost 3 bases, leaving 1 base of the junction unmatched. Germline assignment: CDR1 MNHEY and CDR2 SMNVEV (reference sequence). The CDR3 loop reads CASSLSGSSYEQYF. In DNA form, the CDR3 reads TGTGCCAGCAGTTTGAGCGGGAGCTCCTACGAGCAGTACTTC.

The chain joins TRBV27 to TRBJ2-7, with D possibly being TRBD2 (5 bases). V dropped 3 bases and J dropped 2 bases, with 11 bases sitting between them. The CDR3 is 14 amino acids. CDR1 is MNHEY and CDR2 is SMNVEV in the germline V gene (reference sequence). CDR3 sequence reads: CASSFGSVTYEQYF. In DNA form, the CDR3 reads TGTGCCAGCAGTTTTGGGAGTGTCACCTACGAGCAGTACTTC.

The V and J genes are TRBV9 and TRBJ2-1; 7 bases line up with TRBD1. The V gene end was trimmed by 1 base and the J gene end by 10 bases; junction bases not matched to a gene: 11. This CDR3 contains 15 residues. Germline loops: CDR1 SGDLS, CDR2 YYNGEE. The CDR3 nucleotides are TGTGCCAGCAGCGTATCAGGGGGTGGGCGAGGAGAGCAGTTCTTC. Protein sequence: CASSVSGGGRGEQFF. Combining the CDR3 with reference TRBV9 and TRBJ2-1 gives the whole variable domain DSGVTQTPKHLITATGQRVTLRCSPRSGDLSVYWYQQSLDQGLQFLIQYYNGEERAKGNILERFSAQQFPDLHSELNLSSLELGDSALYFCASSVSGGGRGEQFFGPGTRLTVL.

The J gene is TRBJ2-1, the V gene TRBV27, with no clear D. The CDR3 is 13 amino acids. Germline V lookup: CDR1 MNHEY, CDR2 SMNVEV (reference sequence). Trimming pared 3 bases from V and 6 bases from J, leaving 9 bases between. DNA for the CDR3: TGTGCCAGCAGTTTTACCCTTTCCAATGAGCAGTTCTTC. Its translation is CASSFTLSNEQFF.

The V gene is TRBV19, the J gene TRBJ2-7; possible D gene TRBD2, 5 bases. V was pared by 4 bases and J by 2 bases, with 15 bases between. The CDR3 has 15 residues. Germline V CDR1 and CDR2: LNHDA, SQIVND (reference sequence). CDR3: CASSRPWAAAYEQYF. CDR3 in DNA: TGTGCCAGTAGTAGGCCTTGGGCAGCGGCCTACGAGCAGTACTTC.